The 11 T cell receptor beta chains reported below all come from one sample, sequenced in a study of identical twins (dated by TCRdb to about 2016). The library was produced with 5' RACE. Sequencing was performed on an Illumina HiSeq 2000. The public reads were reanalyzed by TCRdb: fastp trimming at Q25, MiXCR alignment, in-frame beta chains only. Records with the same CDR3 protein are collapsed into one entry carrying the most frequent genes and DNA. A total of 1,800,000 or so distinct CDR3 sequences appear in this sample, roughly a third of them only once. Roughly 0.3% of the sample lies in the top ten. The sequenced sample consisted of cord blood. These receptors came from a newborn girl in good health.

V and J are TRBV14 and TRBJ2-7, with TRBD1 as a possible D gene (6 bases). V lost 1 base and J lost 6, with 10 bases in between. The CDR3 length is 13 residues. Germline V gene sequence: CDR1 SGHDN, CDR2 FVKESK. The CDR3 protein is CASSQGRGIEQYF. DNA of the CDR3: TGTGCCAGCAGCCAAGGCAGGGGCATCGAGCAGTACTTC.

This clonotype was counted at least ten times. The rearrangement uses TRBV20-1 and TRBJ2-1; 9 positions match TRBD1. From germline, CDR1 is DFQATT and CDR2 SNEGSKA (reference sequence). After removal of 3 bases from V and 3 bases from J, the junction contained 0 bases not matched to a gene. The CDR3 runs to 13 residues. The CDR3 DNA is TGCAGTGCTAGGACAGGGGGCTACAATGAGCAGTTCTTC. Residues: CSARTGGYNEQFF.

In its sample, this clonotype was seen a few times. The J gene is TRBJ2-1, the V gene TRBV20-1; the match to TRBD2 covers 10 bases. The CDR3 loop spans 14 amino acids. Germline CDR1 and CDR2: DFQATT and SNEGSKA (reference sequence). J was trimmed by 6 bases and V by 6 bases; bases with no gene match: 8. CDR3 in DNA: TGCAGTGCCAACACCGGGACTAGCGCCAATGAGCAGTTCTTC. Translation: CSANTGTSANEQFF.

This clonotype was detected only a few times. J is TRBJ1-4 and V is TRBV28, with TRBD1 matching over 10 bases. The V gene end was trimmed by 6 bases and the J gene end by 5 bases; junction bases not matched to a gene: 0. The CDR3 consists of 13 residues. Germline CDR1 and CDR2: MDHEN and SYDVKM. CDR3 region: CASRTGGNEKLFF. The CDR3 bases are TGTGCCAGCAGGACAGGGGGCAATGAAAAACTGTTTTTT.

This clonotype has just a few counts. The chain is built from TRBV28 and TRBJ1-1, with 8 bases aligning to TRBD1. Trimming at V came to 5 bases and at J to 4 bases, leaving 9 bases not matched to a gene. From germline, CDR1 is MDHEN and CDR2 SYDVKM. The CDR3 runs to 15 residues. CDR3 residues: CASSLSGGLGTEAFF. The CDR3 DNA reads TGTGCCAGCAGTCTTTCAGGGGGCCTGGGCACTGAAGCTTTCTTT.

The rearrangement links TRBV6-6 to TRBJ2-1; 9 nucleotides line up with TRBD2. Trimming cost V 7 bases and J 5 bases; bases outside gene matches: 6. This CDR3 spans 14 amino acids. Germline CDR1 reads MNHNY; CDR2 reads SVGAGI (reference sequence). The CDR3 coding sequence is TGTGCCAGCACGCCGGGACTAGCCCACAATGAGCAGTTCTTC. This sequence encodes CASTPGLAHNEQFF.

The J gene is TRBJ1-2, the V gene TRBV18; D gene ambiguous. The germline V and J ends were trimmed by 3 bases and 0 bases, with 17 bases remaining between them. This CDR3 is built from 17 residues. The germline V gene encodes CDR1 KGHSH and CDR2 LQKENI. As DNA, the CDR3 is TGTGCCAGCTCACCCATGGGATCAGAAAGGACTAACTATGGCTACACCTTC. Residues: CASSPMGSERTNYGYTF.

With respect to this clonotype: A much larger clone differs from this one at a single base, so this may be a read error. This sequence joins TRBV29-1 and TRBJ2-5, with D hard to call. The tail of the sequence fits TRBJ2-7 better, so the J call may be wrong. This CDR3 is built from 12 residues. Germline CDR1 SQVTM, CDR2 ANQGSEA. The CDR3 nucleotides read TGCAGCGTTCAACTTGGATACGGCGAGCAGTACGTC. It is translated as CSVQLGYGEQYV.

The V and J genes are TRBV24-1 and TRBJ2-2; TRBD1 aligns across 7 bases. Losses at the gene ends were 4 bases for V and 3 bases for J; bases not matched to a gene: 4. This CDR3 region has 15 residues. The germline gives CDR1 KGHDR, CDR2 SFDVKD. The CDR3 loop is CATSDTGTDTGELFF. DNA for the CDR3: TGTGCCACCAGTGACACCGGGACAGACACCGGGGAGCTGTTTTTT.

The table lists this clonotype with many counts. The genes are TRBV29-1 and TRBJ2-1; unclear D gene. Germline V gives CDR1 SQVTM, CDR2 ANQGSEA. Trimming removed 1 base at V and 0 bases at J, with 4 bases between. This CDR3 spans 13 amino acids. The CDR3 DNA is TGCAGCGTTGAAGCCAGCTCCTACAATGAGCAGTTCTTC. It translates to CSVEASSYNEQFF.

The rearrangement joins TRBV7-2 to TRBJ2-2, with D uncertain. The CDR3 has 15 amino acids. With 8 bases removed from V and 1 base from J, the gap between germline ends came to 14 bases. Germline values: CDR1 SGHTA, CDR2 FQGNSA. The CDR3 sequence: CASGIGPRNTGELFF. In DNA, the CDR3 is TGTGCCAGCGGAATAGGACCTCGGAACACCGGGGAGCTGTTTTTT.